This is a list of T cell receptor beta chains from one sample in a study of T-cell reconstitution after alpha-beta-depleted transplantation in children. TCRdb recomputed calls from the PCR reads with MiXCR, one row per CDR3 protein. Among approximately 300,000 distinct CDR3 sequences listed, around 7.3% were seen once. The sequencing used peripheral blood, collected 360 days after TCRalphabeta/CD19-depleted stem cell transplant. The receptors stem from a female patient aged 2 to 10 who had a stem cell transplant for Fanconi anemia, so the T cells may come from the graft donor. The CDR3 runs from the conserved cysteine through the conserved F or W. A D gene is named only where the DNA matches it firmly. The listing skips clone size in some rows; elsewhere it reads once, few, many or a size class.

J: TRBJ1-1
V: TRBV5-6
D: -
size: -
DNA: TGTGCCAGCAGGTACCGGGGAAGCACTGAAGCTTTCTTT
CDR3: CASRYRGSTEAFF

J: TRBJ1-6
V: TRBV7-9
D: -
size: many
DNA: TGTGCCAGCAGTTTCGTCACCCGAGGGGATTCACCCCTCCACTTT
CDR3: CASSFVTRGDSPLHF

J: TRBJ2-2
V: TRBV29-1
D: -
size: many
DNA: TGCAGCGTCGGGTACTTAACGGATACCGGGGAGCTGTTTTTT
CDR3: CSVGYLTDTGELFF

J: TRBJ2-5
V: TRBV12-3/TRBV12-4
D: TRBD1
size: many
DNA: TGTGCCAGCAGTTTAGCGTATGGGGCCCGATCGACAGGGGAGACCCAGTACTTC
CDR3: CASSLAYGARSTGETQYF

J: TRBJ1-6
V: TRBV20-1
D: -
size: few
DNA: TGCAGTGCTAGAGTAGGGAAGAACAGCCCCTATAATTCACCCCTCCACTTT
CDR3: CSARVGKNSPYNSPLHF

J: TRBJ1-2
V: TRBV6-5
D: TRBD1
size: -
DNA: TGTGCCAGCAGTTGGACAGGGGTTAGCGGCTACACCTTC
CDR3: CASSWTGVSGYTF

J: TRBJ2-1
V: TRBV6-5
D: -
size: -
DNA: TGTGCCAGCAGTTACATGTTTTACAATGAGCAGTTCTTC
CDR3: CASSYMFYNEQFF

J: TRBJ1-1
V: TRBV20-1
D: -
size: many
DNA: TGCAGTGCTAGCCGTGACAGAGGCACTGAAGCTTTCTTT
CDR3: CSASRDRGTEAFF

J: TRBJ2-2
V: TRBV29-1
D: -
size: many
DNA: TGCAGCGTTGAGTGGGGGACACCCAATCCGACGCGCCCGGGGGAGCCGTTTTTT
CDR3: CSVEWGTPNPTRPGEPFF

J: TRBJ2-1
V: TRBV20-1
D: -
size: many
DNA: TGCAGTGCTAGAGCTCCGGGAGTGGGCTACAATGAGCAGTTCTTC
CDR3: CSARAPGVGYNEQFF

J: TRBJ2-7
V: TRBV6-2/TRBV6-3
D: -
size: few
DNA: TGTGCCAGCAGTTACCTCGACAAATACGAGCAGTACTTC
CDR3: CASSYLDKYEQYF

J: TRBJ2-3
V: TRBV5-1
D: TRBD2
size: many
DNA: TGCGCCAGCAGCTTCCTAGCGGGGGCGGCTCCGGCTACGCAGTATTTT
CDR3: CASSFLAGAAPATQYF

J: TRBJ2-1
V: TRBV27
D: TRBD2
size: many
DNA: TGTGCCAGCAGTCTAGGGCGGGAGGGCAGCTACAATGAGCAGTTCTTC
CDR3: CASSLGREGSYNEQFF

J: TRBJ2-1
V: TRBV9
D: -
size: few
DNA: TGTGCCAGCAGCGTCACCGGGACTGCCTACAATGAGCAGTTCTTC
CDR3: CASSVTGTAYNEQFF

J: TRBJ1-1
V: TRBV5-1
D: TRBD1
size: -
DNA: TGCGCCAGCAGCTTGTCTCCCCAACAGGGGAGCACTGAAGCTTTCTTT
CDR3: CASSLSPQQGSTEAFF

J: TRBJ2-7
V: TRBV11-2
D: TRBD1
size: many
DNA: TGTGCCAGCAGCTTACGACAGGGGTTGTTCGAGCAGTACTTC
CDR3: CASSLRQGLFEQYF

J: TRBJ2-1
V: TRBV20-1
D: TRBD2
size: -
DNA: TGCAGTGCCTCCAGTAGCGGGGGGGGCGATGAGCAGTTCTTC
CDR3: CSASSSGGGDEQFF

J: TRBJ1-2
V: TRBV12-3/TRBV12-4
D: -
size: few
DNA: TGTGCCAGCAGGGGCCGACAGGAATACTTATATGGCTACACCTTC
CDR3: CASRGRQEYLYGYTF

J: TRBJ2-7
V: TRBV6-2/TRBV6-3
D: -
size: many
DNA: TGTGCCAGCAGTTATAGCAACTACGAGCAGTACTTC
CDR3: CASSYSNYEQYF

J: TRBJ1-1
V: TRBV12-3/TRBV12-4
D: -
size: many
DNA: TGTGCCAGCAGTCTTTCGACAGCCATGAACACTGAAGCTTTCTTT
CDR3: CASSLSTAMNTEAFF

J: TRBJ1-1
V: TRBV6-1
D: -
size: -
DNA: TGTGCCAGCAGTGAAAAAAAGAACACTGAAGCTTTCTTT
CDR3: CASSEKKNTEAFF

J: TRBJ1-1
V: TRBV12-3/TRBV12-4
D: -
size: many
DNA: TGTGCCAGCAGTTTAGCGCTGGGGTTAGGAGCTTTCTTT
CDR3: CASSLALGLGAFF

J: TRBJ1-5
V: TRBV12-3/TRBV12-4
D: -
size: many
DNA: TGTGCCAGCAGTTTAGTCGGTGGTCAGCCCCAGCATTTT
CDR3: CASSLVGGQPQHF

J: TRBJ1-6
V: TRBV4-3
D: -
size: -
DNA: TGCGCCAGCAGCCAAGACAGGGTTGCGGGGGTGGTTTCACCCCTCCACTTT
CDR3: CASSQDRVAGVVSPLHF

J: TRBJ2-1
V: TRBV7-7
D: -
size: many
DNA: TGTGCCAGCAGCTTAGAGTGGGACAATGAGCAGTTCTTC
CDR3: CASSLEWDNEQFF

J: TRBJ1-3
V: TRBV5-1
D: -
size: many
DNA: TGCGCCAGCAGCTTGCCGGAGGGTCTACCTGGAAACACCATATATTTT
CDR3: CASSLPEGLPGNTIYF

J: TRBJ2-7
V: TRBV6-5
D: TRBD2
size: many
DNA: TGTGCCAGCAGTTTGGGAGGGCCGCCCTACGAGCAGTACTTC
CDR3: CASSLGGPPYEQYF

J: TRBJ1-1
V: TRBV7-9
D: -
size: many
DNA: TGTGCCAGCAGCCCCCAGGGACCTAACACTGAAGCTTTCTTT
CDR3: CASSPQGPNTEAFF

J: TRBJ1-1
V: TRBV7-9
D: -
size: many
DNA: TGTGCCAGCAGCTACGCCTTGGAGGGTGAAGCTTTCTTT
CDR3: CASSYALEGEAFF

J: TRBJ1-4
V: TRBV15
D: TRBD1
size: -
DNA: TGTGCCACCAGCAGAGATGCTGGGACAGAGCTCTCAACTAATGAAAAACTGTTTTTT
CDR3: CATSRDAGTELSTNEKLFF

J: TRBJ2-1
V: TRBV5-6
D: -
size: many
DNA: TGTGCCAGCAGCTTCTTGGCAAATGAGCAGTTCTTC
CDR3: CASSFLANEQFF

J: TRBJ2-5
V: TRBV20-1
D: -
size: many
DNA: TGCAGTGCCATTAGAGGGGGGCCGAGAGAGACCCAGTACTTC
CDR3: CSAIRGGPRETQYF

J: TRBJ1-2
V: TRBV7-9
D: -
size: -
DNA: TGTGCCAGCAGCCCGACCAGGGCGTTTATAGGAGGCTACACCTTC
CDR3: CASSPTRAFIGGYTF

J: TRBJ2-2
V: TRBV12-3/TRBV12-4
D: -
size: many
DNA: TGTGCCAGCAGTCTCGACACAAACACCGGGGAGCTGTTTTTT
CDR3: CASSLDTNTGELFF

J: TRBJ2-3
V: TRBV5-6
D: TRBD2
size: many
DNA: TGTGCCAGCAGCCAACTAGCGGTAGAGGTCACAGATACGCAGTATTTT
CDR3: CASSQLAVEVTDTQYF

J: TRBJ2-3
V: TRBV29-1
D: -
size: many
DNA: TGCAGCGTTGGTCCGGATACGCAGTATTTT
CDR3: CSVGPDTQYF

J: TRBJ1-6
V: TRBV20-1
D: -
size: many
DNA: TGCAGTGCTAGTAAGAGCTCCTATAATTCACCCCTCCACTTT
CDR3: CSASKSSYNSPLHF